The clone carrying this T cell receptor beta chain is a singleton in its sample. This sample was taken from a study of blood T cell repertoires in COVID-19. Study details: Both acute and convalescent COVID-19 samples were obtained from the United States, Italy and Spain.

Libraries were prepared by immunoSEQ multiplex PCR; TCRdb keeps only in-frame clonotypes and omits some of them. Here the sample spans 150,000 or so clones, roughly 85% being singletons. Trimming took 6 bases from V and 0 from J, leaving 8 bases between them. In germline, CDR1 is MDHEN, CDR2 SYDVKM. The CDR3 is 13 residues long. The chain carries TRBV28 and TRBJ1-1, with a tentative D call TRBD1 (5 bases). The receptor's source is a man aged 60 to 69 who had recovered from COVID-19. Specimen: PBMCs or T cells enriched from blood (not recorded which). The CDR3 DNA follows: TGTGCCAGCAGAGACAGATTGAACACTGAAGCTTTCTTT. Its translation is CASRDRLNTEAFF.